This T cell receptor beta chain was observed in a study of blood T cell repertoires in COVID-19. The age range of participants was 18 to 89 years, with residence in under 25 US areas. Membership in each cohort depended on participant-reported clinical history. Donors in Cohort 3 counted as recovered after two negative PCRs, clearance, or symptom resolution. In the original analysis: Estimated nucleated cell counts came from reference gene primer amplification. The protocol was immunoSEQ multiplex PCR, while the TCRdb copy is restricted to in-frame clones and leaves out a portion. V and J calls and clone size are as listed in that table; D and trimming were resolved from the DNA. The sample consists of 95,000 to 150,000 clones, roughly 84% of them appearing once. Germline-derived CDR1 and CDR2 are MDHEN and SYDVKM. Losses at the gene ends were 5 bases for V and 4 bases for J; bases not matched to a gene: 7. The CDR3 is 15 amino acids.

The sequence derives from a woman aged 25 to 39 who had recovered from COVID-19. The chain joins TRBV28 to TRBJ2-7; 11 positions match TRBD1. The sequenced sample consisted of PBMCs or T cells enriched from blood (not recorded which). The CDR3 nucleotides are TGTGCCAGCAGTAGCCGGGACAGGGGGGCTTACGAGCAGTACTTC. Translating gives CASSSRDRGAYEQYF.